A selection of T cell receptor beta chains follows, all from one sample in a study of shared clonotypes between healthy human individuals. Repertoires were generated with immunoSEQ multiplex PCR, while TCRdb's copy carries only in-frame clones and drops some. The sample has about 600,000 clones; almost 97% are singletons. Input material: naive CD4+ T cells sorted from blood. Receptors originate from a woman in her thirties in good health. Both conserved end residues are part of each CDR3. The order of the fields is CDR3 length, D gene, V gene, clone size, J gene, CDR3 DNA, CDR3 protein. D genes are given only for firm matches. Rows may omit the clone size; those that give it use once, few, many or a size class.

>15|TRBD2|TRBV28|-|TRBJ2-1
TGTGCCAGCAGGGGGGTCGGCCTAGCGGGCGTGGGGCAGTTCTTC
CASRGVGLAGVGQFF
>19|-|TRBV18|-|TRBJ2-2
TGTGCCAGCTCACCACGGGGGGCGGATAGCGGCGTAAACACCGGGGAGCTGTTTTTT
CASSPRGADSGVNTGELFF
>13|-|TRBV28|-|TRBJ2-1
TGTGCCAGCAGTTTTGGGTGGTCGGATGAGCAGTTCTTC
CASSFGWSDEQFF
>15|-|TRBV27|-|TRBJ2-1
TGTGCCAGCAGGATAGGGGGAGCCGACTCGCATGAGCAGTTCTTC
CASRIGGADSHEQFF
>17|-|TRBV21-1|-|TRBJ2-7
TGTGCCAGCAGCTACCCAATAGGGGACAAGCGGGTCTACGAGCAGTACTTC
CASSYPIGDKRVYEQYF
>14|TRBD2|TRBV5-1|-|TRBJ2-5
TGCGCCAGCAGCTACCCGGGGAGGGAAGAGACCCAGTACTTC
CASSYPGREETQYF
>15|-|TRBV4-1|-|TRBJ2-7
TGCGCCAGCAGAACGATCTTAAAAAACTCCTACGAGCAGTACTTC
CASRTILKNSYEQYF
>13|-|TRBV14|-|TRBJ1-1
TGTGCCAGCAGCCAAGGCCGGGGGGTTGGAGCTTTCTTT
CASSQGRGVGAFF
>15|-|TRBV19|-|TRBJ2-5
TGTGCCAGTGTGAACCGGGCTACGGGTCAAGAGACCCAGTACTTC
CASVNRATGQETQYF
>16|-|TRBV27|once|TRBJ2-7
TGTGCCAGCAGTTTACTCCGCTCTCCGGGACCCTACGAGCAGTACTTC
CASSLLRSPGPYEQYF
>17|TRBD2|TRBV4-2|-|TRBJ2-2
TGTGCCAGCAGCCGTACTACTAGCGGGGAGGGGACCGGGGAGCTGTTTTTT
CASSRTTSGEGTGELFF
>15|TRBD2|TRBV28|-|TRBJ2-1
TGTGCCAGCGGAACGACTAGCGGGGTGTACAATGAGCAGTTCTTC
CASGTTSGVYNEQFF
>15|TRBD2|TRBV5-1|-|TRBJ2-7
TGCGCCAGCAGCTTAGGGACTAGCGCCTCCTACGAGCAGTACTTC
CASSLGTSASYEQYF
>18|-|TRBV28|many|TRBJ1-2
TGTGCCAGCAGTTTTTCCCCGTTCACAGGGTCGGACGACTATGGCTACACCTTC
CASSFSPFTGSDDYGYTF
>17|TRBD1|TRBV5-1|-|TRBJ2-5
TGCGCCAGCAGCTACCCGACAGGGGAGGATTACAAAGAGACCCAGTACTTC
CASSYPTGEDYKETQYF